This T cell receptor (beta chain) was identified in a study of cytomegalovirus exposure and HLA in healthy donors. Primers for the PCR totalled 60 Vbeta and 13 Jbeta. Clones were sequenced by immunoSEQ multiplex PCR, and TCRdb holds only the in-frame ones, with some missing. Its table records approximately 80,000 clones. Per germline, CDR1 MNHEY and CDR2 SVGAGI. V was clipped by 0 bases and J by 13 bases, with 10 bases between them. CDR3 length: 12 amino acids. The material sequenced was PBMCs. The TCR sequence derives from a man between 18 and 29 years old in good health and CMV-seropositive. The J gene is TRBJ2-1, the V gene TRBV6-5, with D possibly TRBD2 on 6 matching bases. This CDR3 reads CASSYSDGLQFF. CDR3 in DNA: TGTGCCAGCAGTTACTCGGACGGACTACAGTTCTTC.